The 28 T cell receptor beta chains listed next were all sequenced from one sample in a study of blood T cell repertoires in COVID-19. Generated by immunoSEQ multiplex PCR, the TCRdb table keeps only in-frame clones and is missing some. The data contain 150,000 to 200,000 clones, 82% of them singletons. The sample taken for sequencing was PBMCs or T cells enriched from blood (not recorded which). These receptors came from a woman aged 60-75 years with acute COVID-19.

CDR3 DNA sequence: TGTGCCACCAGACTCAGCGGGAGCGCCCGTTGGAGCACGCAGTATTTT. Protein: CATRLSGSARWSTQYF. This chain joins TRBV27 and TRBJ2-3; 8 bases agree with TRBD2. The trim removed 10 bases at V and 9 bases at J, leaving 21 bases unmatched. CDR3 size: 16 residues. Germline CDR1 reads MNHEY; CDR2 reads SMNVEV (reference sequence).

The chain combines TRBV9 with TRBJ1-1; D call uncertain. CDR1 is SGDLS, CDR2 YYNGEE, per germline. V gave up 0 bases and J gave up 0 bases, with 6 bases separating them. This CDR3 spans 14 amino acids. CDR3 bases: TGTGCCAGCAGCGTAGGGCTCATGAACACTGAAGCTTTCTTT. Its translation is CASSVGLMNTEAFF.

The rearrangement links TRBV28 to TRBJ1-5; TRBD1 agrees at 8 bases. V shed 5 bases, J shed 1 base, and the junction held 10 bases outside the gene matches. The CDR3 loop spans 17 amino acids. Germline V gene data show CDR1 as MDHEN and CDR2 as SYDVKM. CDR3: CASSDRSGQVSNQPQHF. CDR3 nucleotides: TGTGCCAGCAGTGACAGATCGGGACAGGTGAGCAATCAGCCCCAGCATTTT.

V is TRBV19 and J is TRBJ1-2; TRBD1 is a possible D gene (6 bases). This CDR3 comprises 13 residues. Per the germline V gene, CDR1 is LNHDA and CDR2 is SQIVND (reference sequence). Trimming pared 3 bases from V and 7 bases from J, leaving 12 bases between. The CDR3 nucleotides read TGTGCCAGTAGTATCCGTCAGGGGTTTGGCTACACCTTC. Its translation: CASSIRQGFGYTF. The entire variable domain, with the rest obtained from reference TRBV19 and TRBJ1-2, is as follows: DGGITQSPKYLFRKEGQNVTLSCEQNLNHDAMYWYRQDPGQGLRLIYYSQIVNDFQKGDIAEGYSVSREKKESFPLTVTSAQKNPTAFYLCASSIRQGFGYTFGSGTRLTVV.

This clone showed up just once. The chain has TRBV6-5 and TRBJ2-5; D might be TRBD1 (5 bases). V lost 0 bases and J 5 bases, leaving 13 bases between the germline ends. This CDR3 is built from 15 residues. Germline loops: CDR1 MNHEY, CDR2 SVGAGI. Here the CDR3 DNA reads TGTGCCAGCAGTTACTCGCACCAGGGTTTTGAGACCCAGTACTTC. Translation: CASSYSHQGFETQYF.

The chain is built from TRBV6-4 and TRBJ1-3; no firm D call. The germline CDR1 and CDR2 sequences are MRHNA and SNTAGT. This CDR3 is 13 amino acids long. V shed 2 bases and J shed 3 bases, with 5 bases lying between them. Here the CDR3 reads CASSDRHGNTIYF. In DNA form, the CDR3 reads TGTGCCAGCAGTGACCGACATGGAAACACCATATATTTT.

This chain links TRBV27 with TRBJ1-2; perhaps TRBD1 as D (6 bases). The germline gives CDR1 MNHEY, CDR2 SMNVEV (reference sequence). V was cut by 10 bases and J by 0 bases, with 12 bases left in between. This CDR3 has 13 residues. The CDR3 DNA is TGTGCCACCCGGACAGATCCTAACTATGGCTACACCTTC. It specifies CATRTDPNYGYTF.

The V gene is TRBV3-1 (or the pseudogene TRBV3-2), the J gene TRBJ2-1; D is unresolved. This CDR3 has 17 amino acids. Germline V gives CDR1 LGHDT, CDR2 YNNKEL (reference sequence). Trimming pared 4 bases from V and 2 bases from J, leaving 18 bases between. The CDR3 reads CASSPSSYLRTYNEQFF. The CDR3 DNA follows: TGTGCCAGCAGCCCTTCAAGTTACCTGCGCACCTACAATGAGCAGTTCTTC.

This chain links TRBV29-1 with TRBJ2-1, with D perhaps matching TRBD2 (7 bases). CDR1 SQVTM and CDR2 ANQGSEA come from the germline V gene. This CDR3 spans 11 amino acids. CDR3 bases: TGCAGGGGGGGGCTGAGAAATGAGCAGTTCTTC. This gives the protein CRGGLRNEQFF.

This chain links TRBV5-5 with TRBJ2-1; TRBD2 matches 10 bases. Trimming removed 3 bases from V and 8 bases from J; junction bases left unmatched: 8. The CDR3 runs to 15 residues. Looked up from germline, CDR1 is SGHKS and CDR2 is YYEKEE (reference sequence). The CDR3 spells CASSSLAGAIHEQFF. The CDR3 region has the DNA TGTGCCAGCAGCTCGCTAGCGGGAGCGATTCATGAGCAGTTCTTC. Full variable domain (remainder filled in from reference TRBV5-5 and TRBJ2-1): DAGVTQSPTHLIKTRGQQVTLRCSPISGHKSVSWYQQVLGQGPQFIFQYYEKEERGRGNFPDRFSARQFPNYSSELNVNALLLGDSALYLCASSSLAGAIHEQFFGPGTRLTVL.

The V call is TRBV19, the J call TRBJ2-2; D remains unclear. The CDR3 is 14 residues long. The V gene's germline CDR1 is LNHDA and CDR2 SQIVND (reference sequence). Trimming left V 6 bases short and J 3 bases short, with 11 bases between. CDR3 DNA sequence: TGTGCCAGTAGAGCCCTCCGGGACACCGGGGAGCTGTTTTTT. As protein: CASRALRDTGELFF. The variable domain in full, completed from reference TRBV19 and TRBJ2-2, reads DGGITQSPKYLFRKEGQNVTLSCEQNLNHDAMYWYRQDPGQGLRLIYYSQIVNDFQKGDIAEGYSVSREKKESFPLTVTSAQKNPTAFYLCASRALRDTGELFFGEGSRLTVL.

Notes on this clone: One junction end does not reproduce the germline sequence, and a read error may be involved. V gene TRBV5-1 combines with J gene TRBJ2-1; possible D gene TRBD1, 6 bases. This CDR3 comprises 14 residues. Germline lookup yields CDR1 SGHRS and CDR2 YFSETQ. The CDR3 spells CASTLGAGTNEQFF. For the CDR3, the DNA is TGCGCCAGCACCTTGGGGGCGGGTACCAATGAGCAGTTCTTC.

The chain has TRBV27 and TRBJ2-3; D may be TRBD2 (6 bases). The CDR3 is 14 residues long. CDR1 is MNHEY, CDR2 SMNVEV, per germline (reference sequence). V dropped 2 bases and J dropped 9 bases, with 15 bases sitting between them. DNA for the CDR3: TGTGCCAGCAGTTTAGTATTTCCTAGCGTGACGCAGTATTTT. This encodes CASSLVFPSVTQYF.

CDR3 residues: CAWGTGGQPQHF. DNA of the CDR3: TGTGCCTGGGGGACAGGGGGGCAGCCCCAGCATTTT. The chain has TRBV30 and TRBJ1-5; TRBD1 matches at 11 bases. V was clipped by 5 bases and J by 7 bases; unmatched bases: 1. Germline assignment: CDR1 GTSNPN and CDR2 SVGIG (reference sequence). This CDR3 has 12 amino acids.

The J gene is TRBJ2-7, the V gene TRBV6-5; D ambiguous. The CDR3 runs to 12 residues. Germline CDR1 MNHEY, CDR2 SVGAGI. V shed 8 bases and J shed 6 bases, with 14 bases lying between them. The CDR3 loop reads CASSLGQGEQYF. In nucleotides, the CDR3 is TGTGCCAGCTCCCTAGGCCAAGGCGAGCAGTACTTC.

This clone appeared a few times. This chain uses TRBV4-3 with TRBJ1-2, with TRBD1 as a possible D gene (5 bases). Germline CDR1 reads LGHNA; CDR2 reads YSLEER. The ends were cut back, 3 bases at V and 3 bases at J, with 14 bases in the middle. The CDR3 has 15 amino acids. CDR3 amino acids: CASSQQGSSDYGYTF. The CDR3 DNA sequence: TGCGCCAGCAGCCAGCAGGGCTCCAGCGACTATGGCTACACCTTC.

This sequence joins TRBV2 and TRBJ1-5; the D gene is possibly TRBD1 (6 bases). The germline V gene encodes CDR1 SNHLY and CDR2 FYNNEI. Trimming stripped 6 bases from V and 3 bases from J, with 18 bases between. This CDR3 has 16 residues. The CDR3 protein is CASSAVLGQPNQPQHF. CDR3 DNA sequence: TGTGCCAGCAGCGCTGTTCTAGGACAGCCCAATCAGCCCCAGCATTTT.

V and J are TRBV27 and TRBJ1-2; tentative D call: TRBD1 (5 bases). CDR3 length equals 14 residues. The germline V and J ends were trimmed by 5 bases and 4 bases, with 14 bases remaining between them. Germline V lookup: CDR1 MNHEY, CDR2 SMNVEV (reference sequence). DNA for the CDR3: TGTGCCAGCAGTCCCGAGACAGAACTCTATGGCTACACCTTC. Translation: CASSPETELYGYTF.

V is TRBV5-1 and J is TRBJ1-1; D unclear. Per the germline V gene, CDR1 is SGHRS and CDR2 is YFSETQ. CDR3 length: 11 amino acids. With 0 bases removed from V and 11 bases from J, the gap between germline ends came to 8 bases. CDR3 sequence: CASSLDSGAFF. The CDR3 DNA sequence: TGCGCCAGCAGCTTGGACAGCGGGGCTTTCTTT.

This clone was found once. The chain couples TRBV4-2 to TRBJ1-1; D is unclear. CDR3 length equals 12 residues. Trimming shortened V by 1 base and J by 6 bases, and 6 bases separated the two germline ends. Per germline, CDR1 LGHNA and CDR2 YNFKEQ. Here the CDR3 reads CASSQATPEAFF. DNA for the CDR3: TGTGCCAGCAGCCAAGCCACACCTGAAGCTTTCTTT.

This chain connects TRBV4-3 to TRBJ1-5, with D unresolved. This CDR3 contains 15 residues. Trimming stripped 2 bases from V and 1 base from J, with 9 bases between. Germline V gene lookup returns CDR1 LGHNA and CDR2 YSLEER. The CDR3 nucleotides are TGCGCCAGCAGCCAATCCCAGATGAGCAATCAGCCCCAGCATTTT. Its translation: CASSQSQMSNQPQHF.

V is TRBV6-1 and J is TRBJ1-1, with D tentatively TRBD1 (5 bases). There are 14 residues in the CDR3. In germline, CDR1 is MNHNS, CDR2 SASEGT. The V end lost 3 bases, the J end lost 7 bases, and 15 bases lay between the germline ends. As DNA, the CDR3 is TGTGCCAGCAGTGAGAGGGGCGCGGGGAATGAAGCTTTCTTT. Its protein is CASSERGAGNEAFF.

Only one count was recorded for this clone. The genes are TRBV12-3 or TRBV12-4 and TRBJ2-1; D remains ambiguous. The CDR3 has 13 amino acids. Trimming took off 2 bases at V and 5 bases at J, with 7 bases between the two ends. CDR3 nucleotide sequence: TGTGCCAGCAGTTTACGACATGACAATGAGCAGTTCTTC. This encodes CASSLRHDNEQFF.

V and J are TRBV27 and TRBJ1-4; a possible D gene is TRBD1 (6 bases). Trimming removed 8 bases at V and 10 bases at J, with 23 bases between. The CDR3 length is 15 residues. Germline V gene sequence: CDR1 MNHEY, CDR2 SMNVEV (reference sequence). CDR3 in DNA: TGTGCCAGCGGTATCCCGGGGGGCAGTGGGGGAAAACTGTTTTTT. Protein: CASGIPGGSGGKLFF.

In its sample, this clone was seen a few times. The rearrangement joins TRBV4-3 to TRBJ2-1; 11 bases are shared with TRBD2. The length of the CDR3 is 16 residues. Trimming removed 4 bases from V and 4 bases from J; junction bases left unmatched: 6. CDR1 LGHNA and CDR2 YSLEER come from the germline V gene. Here the CDR3 DNA reads TGCGCCAGCAGCCTTTCCGGGACTAGCGGATACAATGAGCAGTTCTTC. Amino acid sequence: CASSLSGTSGYNEQFF.

The chain has TRBV3-1 (or the pseudogene TRBV3-2) and TRBJ1-2, with a possible D match to TRBD1 (6 bases). The germline gives CDR1 LGHDT, CDR2 YNNKEL (reference sequence). This CDR3 region has 16 residues. The V end was cut by 0 bases, the J end by 4 bases, with 15 bases between. CDR3 loop: CASSQDPGGAVYGYTF. In DNA form, the CDR3 reads TGTGCCAGCAGCCAAGACCCGGGGGGCGCGGTCTATGGCTACACCTTC.

This chain connects TRBV27 to TRBJ1-3; 10 bases map to TRBD1. The germline CDR1 and CDR2 sequences are MNHEY and SMNVEV (reference sequence). V shed 2 bases and J 1 base; nucleotides not matched to a gene: 5. The CDR3 runs to 17 residues. The CDR3 region is CASSLSGGQGSGNTIYF. The DNA of the CDR3 is TGTGCCAGCAGTTTAAGTGGGGGACAGGGGTCTGGAAACACCATATATTTT.

V and J are TRBV28 and TRBJ2-1, with 7 bases identical to TRBD2. CDR1 and CDR2 from the germline V gene are MDHEN and SYDVKM. The CDR3 contains 15 residues. Trimming at V came to 5 bases and at J to 5 bases, leaving 9 bases not matched to a gene. CDR3 protein: CASSRLSGIDNEQFF. The DNA of the CDR3 is TGTGCCAGCAGTCGCTTAAGCGGGATCGACAATGAGCAGTTCTTC.